The 30 T cell receptor beta chains presented below share a single source sample, sequenced in a study of OX40 agonist ivuxolimab in advanced cancers. The data were produced by immunoSEQ multiplex PCR, yet TCRdb's version contains in-frame clones alone and is incomplete. The sample holds about 75,000 clones, about nine tenths seen once. The sequencing here drew on CD4+ or CD8+ T cells sorted from blood, taken in a trial of the OX40 agonist ivuxolimab. These receptors all come from an adult with an advanced solid tumor such as melanoma, head and neck, liver or kidney cancer.

CDR3 DNA: TGTGCCAGTACTCCCGGGGGGCCTGGCTATGGCTACACCTTC. This sequence encodes CASTPGGPGYGYTF. V usage is TRBV19 and J usage is TRBJ1-2, with D perhaps matching TRBD1 (6 bases). V lost 7 bases and J lost 4, with 16 bases in between. Germline-derived CDR1 and CDR2 are LNHDA and SQIVND (reference sequence). The CDR3 has 14 residues.

The chain combines TRBV6-6 with TRBJ2-1; the D is unclear. V dropped 6 bases and J dropped 3 bases, with 15 bases sitting between them. This CDR3 has 15 amino acids. Germline values: CDR1 MNHNY, CDR2 SVGAGI (reference sequence). CDR3 nucleotides: TGTGCCAGCAGCTCCCCGGCGACCCTCTACAATGAGCAGTTCTTC. It specifies CASSSPATLYNEQFF.

The rearrangement links TRBV5-1 to TRBJ1-4; 11 bases line up with TRBD1. After removal of 4 bases from V and 4 bases from J, the junction contained 3 bases not matched to a gene. CDR1 is SGHRS, CDR2 YFSETQ, per germline. This CDR3 spans 15 amino acids. In DNA form, the CDR3 reads TGCGCCAGCAGCCGGACAGGGGGCAATAATGAAAAACTGTTTTTT. Translated, it gives CASSRTGGNNEKLFF.

V usage is TRBV29-1 and J usage is TRBJ2-1; 9 bases are shared with TRBD1. The trim removed 4 bases at V and 6 bases at J, leaving 7 bases unmatched. The germline gives CDR1 SQVTM, CDR2 ANQGSEA. CDR3 length equals 14 residues. The CDR3 DNA reads as TGCAGCGTTGTTTTGGGACAGGGCCGCAATGAGCAGTTCTTC. Amino acids: CSVVLGQGRNEQFF.

V is TRBV9 and J is TRBJ2-6, with a tentative D call TRBD1 (5 bases). CDR3 length equals 17 residues. The germline V gene encodes CDR1 SGDLS and CDR2 YYNGEE. The V end lost 4 bases, the J end lost 4 bases, and 18 bases lay between the germline ends. The DNA of the CDR3 is TGTGCCAGCAGCTCGACCTCAGGGCTCTCGGGGGCCAACGTCCTGACTTTC. The encoded protein is CASSSTSGLSGANVLTF.

The rearrangement uses TRBV6-1 and TRBJ1-5; D gene uncertain. Trimming cost V 8 bases and J 0 bases, with 11 bases left between them. CDR1 is MNHNS, CDR2 SASEGT, per germline. The CDR3 length is 14 residues. CDR3 in amino acids: CASDPHDSNQPQHF. CDR3 nucleotides: TGTGCCAGCGACCCTCACGATAGCAATCAGCCCCAGCATTTT.

The chain uses TRBV19 and TRBJ1-5; D uncertain. CDR1 is LNHDA and CDR2 is SQIVND in the germline V gene (reference sequence). The CDR3 is 14 residues long. V gave up 2 bases and J gave up 1 base, with 6 bases separating them. The DNA for the CDR3 is TGTGCCAGTAGTATAAGCAGAAGCAATCAGCCCCAGCATTTT. Translated: CASSISRSNQPQHF.

The J gene is TRBJ2-1, the V gene TRBV11-3; D possibly corresponds to TRBD1 (6 bases). The CDR3 sequence is 13 residues long. V lost 0 bases and J lost 8, with 8 bases in between. Germline V gene sequence: CDR1 SGHNT, CDR2 YENEEA. The CDR3 spells CASSLETGDEQFF. The CDR3 coding sequence is TGTGCCAGCAGCTTAGAGACAGGCGATGAGCAGTTCTTC.

The chain couples TRBV5-4 to TRBJ2-1, with D unclear. With 0 bases removed from V and 12 bases from J, the gap between germline ends came to 13 bases. Germline V gene sequence: CDR1 SGHNT, CDR2 YYREEE (reference sequence). The CDR3 extends over 13 amino acids. CDR3 sequence: CASSLGAMMGQFF. Here the CDR3 DNA reads TGTGCCAGCAGCTTGGGTGCCATGATGGGGCAGTTCTTC.

This rearrangement joins TRBV19 to TRBJ2-1; D is unclear. Trimming removed 6 bases at V and 7 bases at J, with 10 bases between. Germline V gene data show CDR1 as LNHDA and CDR2 as SQIVND (reference sequence). The CDR3 totals 12 residues. Here the CDR3 DNA reads TGTGCCAGTAGCGACTTGACGAATGAGCAGTTCTTC. Protein sequence: CASSDLTNEQFF.

This clone was detected only once. The rearrangement links TRBV5-1 to TRBJ1-4; the match to TRBD1 covers 9 bases. The CDR3 sequence is 15 residues long. The V gene end was trimmed by 4 bases and the J gene end by 8 bases; junction bases not matched to a gene: 9. CDR1 and CDR2 from the germline V gene are SGHRS and YFSETQ. As DNA, the CDR3 is TGCGCCAGCAGCGTCGGGACAGGGCAAGGAGAAAAACTGTTTTTT. Protein: CASSVGTGQGEKLFF.

This sequence joins TRBV29-1 and TRBJ1-2; D is possibly TRBD1 (5 bases). Germline-derived CDR1 and CDR2 are SQVTM and ANQGSEA. V was cut by 2 bases and J by 4 bases, with 11 bases left in between. The CDR3 extends over 13 amino acids. The CDR3 protein is CSVESNGGYGYTF. In nucleotides, the CDR3 is TGCAGCGTTGAATCGAACGGGGGCTATGGCTACACCTTC.

V gene TRBV11-2 combines with J gene TRBJ2-7; tentatively, D is TRBD1 (5 bases). Germline CDR1 and CDR2: SGHAT and FQNNGV. CDR3 length: 15 amino acids. Trimming stripped 1 base from V and 3 bases from J, with 13 bases between. CDR3 residues: CASSLVSDSFYEQYF. CDR3 DNA sequence: TGTGCCAGCAGCTTAGTGAGCGACAGTTTCTACGAGCAGTACTTC.

This rearrangement joins TRBV5-1 to TRBJ1-3; D is ambiguous. The germline gives CDR1 SGHRS, CDR2 YFSETQ. Trimming took off 0 bases at V and 2 bases at J, with 6 bases between the two ends. The CDR3 has 14 residues. The CDR3 nucleotides are TGCGCCAGCAGCTTGGGGATTACTGGAAACACCATATATTTT. This codes for CASSLGITGNTIYF.

This clone was seen once. The CDR3 sequence is CASSSRGLEGLEQFF. The CDR3 DNA is TGTGCCAGCAGCTCACGGGGGCTAGAAGGCCTCGAGCAGTTCTTC. The chain has TRBV7-9 and TRBJ2-1; D is possibly TRBD1 or TRBD2 (6 bases each). Germline V lookup: CDR1 SEHNR, CDR2 FQNEAQ (reference sequence). Trimming shortened V by 4 bases and J by 10 bases, and 20 bases separated the two germline ends. The length of the CDR3 is 15 residues.

The CDR3, as DNA: TGTGCCAGCAGTTTTAGTGGGACCCAGTACTTC. It translates to CASSFSGTQYF. V usage is TRBV27 and J usage is TRBJ2-5; unclear D gene. The CDR3 loop spans 11 amino acids. Germline V gene lookup returns CDR1 MNHEY and CDR2 SMNVEV (reference sequence). V shed 3 bases and J shed 7 bases, with 6 bases lying between them.

The chain has TRBV29-1 and TRBJ2-7; D may correspond to TRBD1 or TRBD2 (5 bases each). Trimming cost V 2 bases and J 7 bases, with 15 bases left between them. Germline CDR1 is SQVTM and CDR2 is ANQGSEA. This CDR3 has 13 residues. The CDR3 DNA reads as TGCAGCGTTGAAAGACAGTGGGACGGGGAGCAGTACTTC. Protein: CSVERQWDGEQYF.

The chain has TRBV6-6 and TRBJ2-7; a weak D match, TRBD1 (6 bases). Deletions cut 5 bases from V and 3 bases from J, with 8 bases between. This CDR3 has 12 residues. CDR1 is MNHNY and CDR2 is SVGAGI in the germline V gene (reference sequence). CDR3 residues: CASSTQGYEQYF. In DNA, the CDR3 is TGTGCCAGCAGTACACAGGGCTACGAGCAGTACTTC.

V and J are TRBV11-2 and TRBJ2-7; 7 nucleotides align to TRBD2. This CDR3 contains 18 residues. The V gene end was trimmed by 1 base and the J gene end by 5 bases; junction bases not matched to a gene: 17. Germline V gives CDR1 SGHAT, CDR2 FQNNGV. The CDR3 DNA is TGTGCCAGCAGCTTAGTCCCAAGGGGAGGGACCAGGCCTGACGAGCAGTACTTC. Translating gives CASSLVPRGGTRPDEQYF.

The chain couples TRBV2 to TRBJ2-4, with 7 bases aligning to TRBD1. The V segment lost 7 bases and the J segment 15 bases; nucleotides outside the gene matches: 15. The CDR3 runs to 13 residues. CDR1 SNHLY and CDR2 FYNNEI come from the germline V gene. CDR3 in amino acids: CASKPAGQVRVYF. DNA for the CDR3: TGTGCCAGCAAACCAGCCGGACAGGTCCGAGTGTACTTC.

The V call is TRBV12-1, the J call TRBJ1-1. TRBV12-1 is annotated as a pseudogene. The CDR3 has 10 residues. CDR3 in DNA: TGTGCCAGCAACTCAGCTGAAGCTTTCTTT. Its protein product is CASNSAEAFF.

V is TRBV18 and J is TRBJ1-1; D is possibly TRBD1 (6 bases). The CDR3 has 15 amino acids. The germline V and J ends were trimmed by 2 bases and 1 base, with 11 bases remaining between them. The germline V gene encodes CDR1 KGHSH and CDR2 LQKENI. The CDR3 region has the DNA TGTGCCAGCTCACCAAACAGGGAGCCGAACACTGAAGCTTTCTTT. Protein product: CASSPNREPNTEAFF.

The V gene is TRBV30, the J gene TRBJ2-1; 12 bases match TRBD2. This CDR3 contains 14 residues. Unmatched junction bases numbered 7, after V lost 8 bases and J lost 5 bases. The germline gives CDR1 GTSNPN, CDR2 SVGIG (reference sequence). The CDR3 loop reads CARRTSGDHNEQFF. The CDR3 coding sequence is TGTGCCAGACGGACTAGCGGGGATCACAATGAGCAGTTCTTC. The full variable domain, in which reference TRBV30 and TRBJ2-1 provide the parts outside the CDR3, is SQTIHQWPATLVQPVGSPLSLECTVEGTSNPNLYWYRQAAGRGLQLLFYSVGIGQISSEVPQNLSASRPQDRQFILSSKKLLLSDSGFYLCARRTSGDHNEQFFGPGTRLTVL.

The rearrangement links TRBV9 to TRBJ1-1; D perhaps matches TRBD1 (5 bases). CDR1 and CDR2 (germline): SGDLS, YYNGEE. Trimming stripped 3 bases from V and 11 bases from J, with 17 bases between. This CDR3 is 13 amino acids long. CDR3 in amino acids: CASSAGEGRKAFF. DNA of the CDR3: TGTGCCAGCAGCGCGGGAGAGGGGCGTAAGGCTTTCTTT.

This clone was counted a single time. The chain joins TRBV5-1 to TRBJ2-7; D is uncertain. CDR3 length: 13 amino acids. Trimming removed 0 bases from V and 5 bases from J, with 9 bases in between. Looked up from germline, CDR1 is SGHRS and CDR2 is YFSETQ. This CDR3 reads CASSLGTSDEQYF. CDR3 DNA: TGCGCCAGCAGCTTGGGAACAAGTGACGAGCAGTACTTC.

The chain carries TRBV5-1 and TRBJ2-2; possibly TRBD1 for D (6 bases). The germline gives CDR1 SGHRS, CDR2 YFSETQ. V was clipped by 6 bases and J by 4 bases, with 13 bases between them. The CDR3 extends over 14 amino acids. Written as DNA, the CDR3 is TGCGCCAGCACCCGGGACACCCGCACCGGGGAGCTGTTTTTT. Its translation is CASTRDTRTGELFF.

This sequence joins TRBV5-1 and TRBJ2-1; D is ambiguous. Germline assignment: CDR1 SGHRS and CDR2 YFSETQ. The CDR3 is made up of 16 amino acids. V lost 2 bases, J lost 0 bases, and 12 bases lay in between. The CDR3 DNA reads TGCGCCAGCAGCTTTAGCCTGGCAGGCTCCTACAATGAGCAGTTCTTC. This sequence encodes CASSFSLAGSYNEQFF.

The chain uses TRBV7-9 and TRBJ2-7, with D unclear. V was pared by 6 bases and J by 0 bases, with 15 bases between. The length of the CDR3 is 15 residues. Germline CDR1 is SEHNR and CDR2 is FQNEAQ (reference sequence). The CDR3 nucleotides are TGTGCCAGCAGTCCTGACCAGGCCAGCTCCTACGAGCAGTACTTC. The encoded protein is CASSPDQASSYEQYF. Full variable domain (remainder filled in from reference TRBV7-9 and TRBJ2-7): DTGVSQNPRHKITKRGQNVTFRCDPISEHNRLYWYRQTLGQGPEFLTYFQNEAQLEKSRLLSDRFSAERPKGSFSTLEIQRTEQGDSAMYLCASSPDQASSYEQYFGPGTRLTVT.

The genes are TRBV5-4 and TRBJ2-3; D call uncertain. V was clipped by 3 bases and J by 5 bases, with 10 bases between them. CDR3 length: 13 residues. CDR1 is SGHNT, CDR2 YYREEE, per germline (reference sequence). The CDR3 loop reads CASSSPSLDTQYF. In DNA form, the CDR3 reads TGTGCCAGCAGCTCCCCTAGTTTAGATACGCAGTATTTT.

The chain uses TRBV30 and TRBJ1-1, with TRBD1 identical over 7 bases. Germline V gives CDR1 GTSNPN, CDR2 SVGIG (reference sequence). With V trimmed by 1 base and J by 3 bases, 2 bases remained unmatched. The CDR3 contains 13 residues. Written as DNA, the CDR3 is TGTGCCTGGAGTGAAACAGGGGACACTGAAGCTTTCTTT. Protein: CAWSETGDTEAFF. Full variable domain (missing parts from reference TRBV30 and TRBJ1-1): SQTIHQWPATLVQPVGSPLSLECTVEGTSNPNLYWYRQAAGRGLQLLFYSVGIGQISSEVPQNLSASRPQDRQFILSSKKLLLSDSGFYLCAWSETGDTEAFFGQGTRLTVV.